This is a list of T cell receptor beta chains from one sample in a study of the immune and genomic landscape of osteosarcoma. Using immunoSEQ multiplex PCR, the repertoire was profiled, and TCRdb retains in-frame clones only, with some absent. Among around 3,000 clones, approximately 70% were seen once, and the ten largest hold around 16%. Input material: tumor tissue from a local recurrence in the femur. All receptors derive from a man younger than 35 with osteosarcoma. The CDR3 runs from the conserved cysteine through the conserved F or W. D genes are given only for firm matches. Not all rows give a size; the values are once, few, many and, for expanded clones, a class.

v_call	clone_size	d_call	j_call	cdr3_nt	cdr3_aa
TRBV11-3	NA	NA	TRBJ1-6	TGTGCCAGCAGCATCACAGGGAACTCACCCCTCCACTTT	CASSITGNSPLHF
TRBV7-3	NA	NA	TRBJ1-2	TGTGCCAGCAGCTTAGCTGGAAACTATGGCTACACCTTC	CASSLAGNYGYTF
TRBV5-3	few	NA	TRBJ1-1	TGTGCCAGAAGCTTGTTAACAGCAGGGAACACTGAAGCTTTCTTT	CARSLLTAGNTEAFF
TRBV9	NA	NA	TRBJ1-4	TGTGCCAGCAGCGTAGCAGGGAACGGAGAAAAACTGTTTTTT	CASSVAGNGEKLFF
TRBV6-6	NA	TRBD2	TRBJ2-7	TGTGCCAGCACCGCGGTAGCGGGACTCTACGAGCAGTACTTC	CASTAVAGLYEQYF
TRBV6-5	few	NA	TRBJ1-2	TGTGCCAGCAGTCGGGGGGCTAACTATGGCTACACCTTC	CASSRGANYGYTF
TRBV5-1	NA	NA	TRBJ1-4	TGCGCCAGCAGCTTGGTTGGTGAAAAACTGTTTTTT	CASSLVGEKLFF
TRBV28	NA	TRBD2	TRBJ2-7	TGTGCCAGCAGTTTGAGTCGGGGGGTAGAGCAGTACTTC	CASSLSRGVEQYF
TRBV27	NA	TRBD2	TRBJ2-1	TGTGCCAGCAGTTCCGGGACTAGCGGGAGGGATGAGCAGTTCTTC	CASSSGTSGRDEQFF
TRBV7-8	NA	TRBD1	TRBJ1-2	TGTGCCAGCAGCGCTGACTTCTTAAAGGACAGGGACTATGGCTACACCTTC	CASSADFLKDRDYGYTF
TRBV15	NA	TRBD2	TRBJ2-3	TGTGCCACCAGCAGAGGGACTAGAACAGATACGCAGTATTTT	CATSRGTRTDTQYF
TRBV19	few	NA	TRBJ2-2	TGTGCCAGTAGCACACGACAGTACGCGAACACCGGGGAGCTGTTTTTT	CASSTRQYANTGELFF
TRBV25-1	NA	NA	TRBJ1-2	TGTGCCAGCAGTAACAACTATGGCTACACCTTC	CASSNNYGYTF